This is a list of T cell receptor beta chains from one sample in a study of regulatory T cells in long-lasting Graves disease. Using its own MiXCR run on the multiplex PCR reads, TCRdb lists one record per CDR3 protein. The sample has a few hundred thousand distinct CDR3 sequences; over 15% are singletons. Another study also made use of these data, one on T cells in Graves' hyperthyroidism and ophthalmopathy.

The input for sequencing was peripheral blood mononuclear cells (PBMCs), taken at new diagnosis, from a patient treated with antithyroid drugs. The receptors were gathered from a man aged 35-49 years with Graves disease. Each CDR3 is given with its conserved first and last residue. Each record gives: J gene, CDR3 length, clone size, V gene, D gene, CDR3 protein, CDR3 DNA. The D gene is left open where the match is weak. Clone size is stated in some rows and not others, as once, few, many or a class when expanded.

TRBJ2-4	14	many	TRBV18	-	CASSPEGAKNIQYF	TGTGCCAGCTCACCAGAGGGGGCCAAAAACATTCAGTACTTC
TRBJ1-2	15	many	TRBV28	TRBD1	CASSFRTGGNYGYTF	TGTGCCAGCAGTTTCCGGACAGGGGGGAACTATGGCTACACCTTC
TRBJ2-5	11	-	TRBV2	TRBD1	CATGTEETQYF	TGTGCCACCGGGACAGAAGAGACCCAGTACTTC
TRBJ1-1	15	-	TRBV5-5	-	CASSTSALRYTEAFF	TGCGCCAGCAGCACATCAGCCCTGAGGTACACTGAAGCTTTCTTT
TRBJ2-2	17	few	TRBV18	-	CASSPPWAGPSTGELFF	TGTGCCAGCTCACCACCGTGGGCAGGACCCTCCACCGGGGAGCTGTTTTTT
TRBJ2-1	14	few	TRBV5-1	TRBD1	CASRQGDRYNEQFF	TGCGCCAGCAGACAGGGGGATAGATACAATGAGCAGTTCTTC
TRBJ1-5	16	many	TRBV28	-	CASSMTAPYSNQPQHF	TGTGCCAGCAGTATGACAGCACCTTATAGCAATCAGCCCCAGCATTTT
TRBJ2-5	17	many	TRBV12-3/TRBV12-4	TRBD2	CASSVGLAGALDETQYF	TGTGCCAGCAGTGTGGGACTAGCGGGGGCTCTTGATGAGACCCAGTACTTC
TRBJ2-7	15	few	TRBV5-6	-	CASSFQGTYNYEQYF	TGTGCCAGCAGCTTCCAGGGGACATATAACTACGAGCAGTACTTC
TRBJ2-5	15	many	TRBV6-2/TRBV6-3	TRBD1	CASSLDRAYQETQYF	TGTGCCAGCAGTCTGGACAGGGCGTACCAAGAGACCCAGTACTTC
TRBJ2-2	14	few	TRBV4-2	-	CASSQKVVTGELFF	TGTGCCAGCAGCCAGAAAGTTGTCACCGGGGAGCTGTTTTTT
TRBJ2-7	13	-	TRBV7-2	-	CASSLGTAREQYF	TGTGCCAGCAGCTTGGGAACAGCGAGGGAGCAGTACTTC
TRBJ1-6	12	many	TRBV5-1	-	CASSSHGTHLHF	TGCGCCAGCAGTTCCCACGGGACGCACCTCCACTTT
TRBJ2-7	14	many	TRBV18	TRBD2	CASSTAGGRYEQYF	TGTGCCAGCTCAACAGCGGGGGGACGCTACGAGCAGTACTTC
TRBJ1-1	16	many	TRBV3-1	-	CASSQENRAPDTEAFF	TGTGCCAGCAGCCAAGAGAACAGGGCGCCGGACACTGAAGCTTTCTTT
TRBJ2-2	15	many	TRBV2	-	CASSEQGGGRGELFF	TGTGCCAGCAGTGAACAGGGAGGGGGCCGCGGGGAGCTGTTTTTT
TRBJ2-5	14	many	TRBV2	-	CASSEAGVRETQYF	TGTGCCAGCAGTGAAGCTGGGGTCAGGGAGACCCAGTACTTC
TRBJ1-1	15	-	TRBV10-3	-	CAISESGRGRTEAFF	TGTGCCATCAGTGAGTCAGGCAGGGGAAGGACTGAAGCTTTCTTT
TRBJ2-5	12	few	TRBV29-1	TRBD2	CSTERGQETQYF	TGCAGCACGGAGCGGGGGCAAGAGACCCAGTACTTC
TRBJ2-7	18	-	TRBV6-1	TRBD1	CATSDDSPGTGGTYEQYF	TGTGCCACCAGTGATGACTCTCCCGGGACAGGGGGTACCTACGAGCAGTACTTC
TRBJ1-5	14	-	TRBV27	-	CASSFSQGFQPQHF	TGTGCCAGCAGTTTCTCACAGGGATTTCAGCCCCAGCATTTT
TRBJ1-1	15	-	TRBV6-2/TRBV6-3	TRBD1	CASSLPGQGQGEAFF	TGTGCCAGCAGTTTACCCGGACAGGGACAAGGTGAAGCTTTCTTT
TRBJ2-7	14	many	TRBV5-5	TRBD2	CASSYLTLAGAQYF	TGTGCCAGCAGCTACCTGACGCTAGCGGGGGCGCAGTACTTC
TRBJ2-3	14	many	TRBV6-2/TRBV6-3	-	CASSYVGAPDTQYF	TGTGCCAGCAGTTACGTGGGGGCCCCAGATACGCAGTATTTT
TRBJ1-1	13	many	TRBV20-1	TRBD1	CSAPDRGGTEAFF	TGCAGTGCACCGGACAGGGGTGGCACTGAAGCTTTCTTT
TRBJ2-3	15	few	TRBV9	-	CASSGGGHGTDTQYF	TGTGCCAGCAGCGGGGGGGGGCACGGCACAGATACGCAGTATTTT
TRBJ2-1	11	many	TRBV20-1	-	CSGASYNEQFF	TGCAGTGGGGCCTCCTACAATGAGCAGTTCTTC
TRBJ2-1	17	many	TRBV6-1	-	CASRTLTGGASYNEQFF	TGTGCCAGCAGGACCCTCACCGGGGGTGCGTCCTACAATGAGCAGTTCTTC
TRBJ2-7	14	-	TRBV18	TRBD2	CASSAVSGGDEQYF	TGTGCCAGCTCAGCTGTTAGCGGGGGTGACGAGCAGTACTTC
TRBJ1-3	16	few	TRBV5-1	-	CASSLMGPRSGNTIYF	TGCGCCAGCAGCTTGATGGGGCCTCGCTCTGGAAACACCATATATTTT
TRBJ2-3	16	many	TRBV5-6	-	CASSLERGSSTDTQYF	TGTGCCAGCAGCTTGGAGAGGGGCTCTAGCACAGATACGCAGTATTTT
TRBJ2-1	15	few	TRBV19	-	CASSIVGSSGNEQFF	TGTGCCAGTAGTATAGTAGGGTCGTCGGGCAATGAGCAGTTCTTC
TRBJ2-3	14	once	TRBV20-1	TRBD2	CSARVAGRTDTQYF	TGCAGTGCTAGAGTAGCGGGGCGCACAGATACGCAGTATTTT
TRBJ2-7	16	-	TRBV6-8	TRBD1	CASRDPGQGHSYEQYF	TGTGCCAGCAGGGACCCGGGACAGGGGCACTCCTACGAGCAGTACTTC
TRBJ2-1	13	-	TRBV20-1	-	CSATQGSYNEQFF	TGCAGTGCTACACAGGGTTCCTACAATGAGCAGTTCTTC
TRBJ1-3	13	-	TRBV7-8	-	CASSLGYRDTIYF	TGTGCCAGCAGCTTAGGGTACAGAGACACCATATATTTT
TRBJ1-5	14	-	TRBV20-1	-	CSARDLPSNQPQHF	TGCAGTGCTAGAGATCTCCCCAGCAATCAGCCCCAGCATTTT
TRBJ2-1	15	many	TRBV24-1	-	CATSDRAWDDNEQFF	TGTGCCACCAGTGATCGGGCCTGGGATGACAATGAGCAGTTCTTC
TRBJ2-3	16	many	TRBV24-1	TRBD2	CATSDTTRGGTDTQYF	TGTGCCACCAGTGATACCACGCGGGGGGGCACAGATACGCAGTATTTT
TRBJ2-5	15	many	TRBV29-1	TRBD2	CSVEDRAGGSRTQYF	TGCAGCGTTGAAGATCGAGCGGGGGGGTCGCGGACCCAGTACTTC
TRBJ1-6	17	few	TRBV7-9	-	CASSLVLFGGDNSPLHF	TGTGCCAGCAGCTTAGTTCTCTTCGGGGGAGATAATTCACCCCTCCACTTT
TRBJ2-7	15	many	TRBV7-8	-	CASSPRQRSPYEQYF	TGTGCCAGCAGCCCCCGACAACGTAGTCCCTACGAGCAGTACTTC
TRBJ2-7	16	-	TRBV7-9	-	CASSLRGGAGSSEQYF	TGTGCCAGCAGCTTAAGGGGCGGGGCAGGGAGCTCCGAGCAGTACTTC
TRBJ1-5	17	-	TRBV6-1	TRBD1	CASRKAGGGNSNQPQHF	TGTGCCAGCAGGAAGGCAGGGGGCGGGAACAGCAATCAGCCCCAGCATTTT
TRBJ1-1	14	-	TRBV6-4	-	CASSYSTINTEAFF	TGTGCCAGCAGTTACTCGACGATTAACACTGAAGCTTTCTTT
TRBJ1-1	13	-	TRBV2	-	CASTTTGAVEAFF	TGTGCCAGCACTACCACCGGGGCCGTGGAAGCTTTCTTT